The 28 T cell receptor beta chains listed next were all sequenced from one sample in a study of blood T cell repertoires in COVID-19. Clones were read by immunoSEQ multiplex PCR, and TCRdb kept only the in-frame ones, dropping some. The sample includes about 370,000 clones, more than 70% seen only once; the top ten take around 9.3%. The specimen sequenced was peripheral blood. These TCRs come from a woman aged 25 to 39 with COVID-19, enrolled during active disease.

The rearrangement joins TRBV18 to TRBJ2-1; D unclear. The V gene lost 6 bases and the J gene lost 0 bases, with 15 bases spanning the gap. This CDR3 spans 16 amino acids. Germline V gene data show CDR1 as KGHSH and CDR2 as LQKENI. CDR3 sequence: CASSRSRDSSYNEQFF. CDR3 bases: TGTGCCAGCTCCCGGTCTCGTGATAGCTCCTACAATGAGCAGTTCTTC.

The rearrangement links TRBV18 to TRBJ2-5; 12 bases map to TRBD2. The germline V gene encodes CDR1 KGHSH and CDR2 LQKENI. Germline trimming cut 6 bases from V and 5 bases from J; bases unmatched to any gene: 16. This CDR3 has 18 residues. The CDR3 reads CASSSGRGTSGPRETQYF. Written as DNA, the CDR3 is TGTGCCAGCTCGTCGGGACGCGGGACTAGCGGGCCTCGGGAGACCCAGTACTTC. Variable domain in full (rest from reference TRBV18 and TRBJ2-5): NAGVMQNPRHLVRRRGQEARLRCSPMKGHSHVYWYRQLPEEGLKFMVYLQKENIIDESGMPKERFSAEFPKEGPSILRIQQVVRGDSAAYFCASSSGRGTSGPRETQYFGPGTRLLVL.

The chain recombines TRBV4-3 with TRBJ1-5; tentatively, D is TRBD1 (6 bases). This CDR3 has 16 residues. Trimming removed 4 bases at V and 10 bases at J, with 23 bases between. Germline V gene data show CDR1 as LGHNA and CDR2 as YSLEER. The CDR3 DNA follows: TGCGCCAGCAGCCCGAGGGGGAGGGAACGGTCTCTCCCCCAGCATTTT. Encoded protein: CASSPRGRERSLPQHF.

V and J are TRBV7-3 and TRBJ1-1; TRBD1 matches 8 bases. Per the germline V gene, CDR1 is SGHTA and CDR2 is FQGTGA. V lost 5 bases and J lost 1; bases outside the gene matches: 3. The CDR3 has 14 residues. The DNA for the CDR3 is TGTGCCAGCAGCCGGACAGGGCGGAACACTGAAGCTTTCTTT. Its translation is CASSRTGRNTEAFF.

This chain connects TRBV19 to TRBJ2-3; TRBD2 might be the D (5 bases). Germline CDR1 is LNHDA and CDR2 is SQIVND (reference sequence). The V end lost 0 bases, the J end lost 0 bases, and 13 bases lay between the germline ends. The CDR3 runs to 17 residues. The DNA of the CDR3 is TGTGCCAGTAGTATAGATCTATACGAGCGGAGCACAGATACGCAGTATTTT. Amino acids: CASSIDLYERSTDTQYF.

The chain links TRBV5-6 to TRBJ2-4; 9 bases agree with TRBD1. V shed 4 bases and J 1 base; nucleotides not matched to a gene: 3. Per germline, CDR1 SGHDT and CDR2 YYEEEE. The CDR3 is 15 residues long. CDR3 bases: TGTGCCAGCAGCGACGACAGGGGGGCCAAAAACATTCAGTACTTC. Translation gives CASSDDRGAKNIQYF.

This clone was seen only once. The chain links TRBV4-3 to TRBJ1-4; D may be TRBD1 (5 bases). V was pared by 1 base and J by 7 bases, with 16 bases between. Germline-derived CDR1 and CDR2 are LGHNA and YSLEER. The CDR3 loop spans 16 amino acids. This CDR3 reads CASSQGGGGESEKLFF. As DNA, the CDR3 is TGCGCCAGCAGCCAAGGGGGGGGAGGGGAAAGTGAAAAACTGTTTTTT.

The chain is built from TRBV7-9 and TRBJ2-5, with 11 bases lining up with TRBD2. From germline, CDR1 is SEHNR and CDR2 FQNEAQ (reference sequence). Losses at the gene ends were 5 bases for V and 5 bases for J; bases not matched to a gene: 7. This CDR3 contains 15 residues. CDR3 in amino acids: CASSQSSGRRETQYF. The DNA for the CDR3 is TGTGCCAGCAGCCAATCTAGCGGGAGGAGGGAGACCCAGTACTTC. The entire variable domain, with the rest obtained from reference TRBV7-9 and TRBJ2-5, is as follows: DTGVSQNPRHKITKRGQNVTFRCDPISEHNRLYWYRQTLGQGPEFLTYFQNEAQLEKSRLLSDRFSAERPKGSFSTLEIQRTEQGDSAMYLCASSQSSGRRETQYFGPGTRLLVL.

As to this clone: Other nucleotide sequences in the sample specify the same CDR3. The V gene is TRBV18, the J gene TRBJ2-3, with 10 positions matching TRBD2. CDR1 is KGHSH, CDR2 LQKENI, per germline. J lost 0 bases, V lost 3 bases, and 0 bases had no gene match. This CDR3 region has 15 residues. CDR3 DNA: TGTGCCAGCTCACCGACTAGCGGGAGCACAGATACGCAGTATTTT. Its protein is CASSPTSGSTDTQYF.

The chain is built from TRBV2 and TRBJ2-1; D might be TRBD1 (6 bases). The CDR3 length is 17 residues. Germline-derived CDR1 and CDR2 are SNHLY and FYNNEI. V was trimmed by 6 bases and J by 2 bases, leaving 20 bases between them. CDR3 DNA sequence: TGTGCCAGCAGCCCAGAGGGCCTAGGGGGAACCTACAATGAGCAGTTCTTC. Translation gives CASSPEGLGGTYNEQFF.

This chain connects TRBV2 to TRBJ1-4; tentatively, D is TRBD1 (5 bases). The ends were cut back, 6 bases at V and 7 bases at J, with 12 bases in the middle. CDR3 length: 13 residues. CDR1 is SNHLY and CDR2 is FYNNEI in the germline V gene. For the CDR3, the DNA is TGTGCCAGCAGGGCCTTCGGGGGTGAAAAACTGTTTTTT. It translates to CASRAFGGEKLFF.

The chain carries TRBV28 and TRBJ1-2; 7 positions match TRBD1. The J segment lost 4 bases and the V segment lost 8 bases, leaving 10 bases of the junction unmatched. CDR3 length: 14 amino acids. CDR1 and CDR2 from the germline V gene are MDHEN and SYDVKM. The CDR3 region is CASRTGTELYGYTF. The CDR3 DNA reads TGTGCCAGCCGGACCGGGACAGAGCTCTATGGCTACACCTTC.

The CDR3 here is CASSLDRSSYNEQFF. The CDR3 DNA reads TGTGCCAGCAGCTTAGACAGGAGCTCCTACAATGAGCAGTTCTTC. The J gene is TRBJ2-1, the V gene TRBV27; TRBD1 is a possible D gene (6 bases). The V end was cut by 6 bases, the J end by 0 bases, with 12 bases between. Germline lookup yields CDR1 MNHEY and CDR2 SMNVEV (reference sequence). The CDR3 is 15 amino acids.

The V gene is TRBV15, the J gene TRBJ2-3, with 9 bases fitting TRBD2. The CDR3 runs to 13 residues. CDR1 and CDR2 from the germline V gene are LNHNV and YYDKDF (reference sequence). The trim removed 2 bases at V and 6 bases at J, leaving 0 bases unmatched. Written as DNA, the CDR3 is TGTGCCACCAGCAGAACTAGCGGGGATACGCAGTATTTT. Protein sequence: CATSRTSGDTQYF. Complete variable domain (other parts from reference TRBV15 and TRBJ2-3): DAMVIQNPRYQVTQFGKPVTLSCSQTLNHNVMYWYQQKSSQAPKLLFHYYDKDFNNEADTPDNFQSRRPNTSFCFLDIRSPGLGDTAMYLCATSRTSGDTQYFGPGTRLTVL.

V is TRBV7-2 and J is TRBJ2-5; the D gene is possibly TRBD1 (6 bases). V shed 3 bases and J shed 1 base, with 12 bases lying between them. Germline V gives CDR1 SGHTA, CDR2 FQGNSA. CDR3 length: 15 amino acids. CDR3 sequence reads: CASSFNTGTQETQYF. The DNA of the CDR3 is TGTGCCAGCAGCTTCAATACAGGGACCCAAGAGACCCAGTACTTC. The complete variable domain, with remaining parts taken from reference TRBV7-2 and TRBJ2-5, reads GAGVSQSPSNKVTEKGKDVELRCDPISGHTALYWYRQSLGQGLEFLIYFQGNSAPDKSGLPSDRFSAERTGGSVSTLTIQRTQQEDSAVYLCASSFNTGTQETQYFGPGTRLLVL.

This clone was counted a single time. The rearrangement joins TRBV7-9 to TRBJ2-7, with 12 nucleotides matching TRBD2. Trimming cost V 4 bases and J 4 bases; bases outside gene matches: 5. This CDR3 is 15 amino acids long. Looked up from germline, CDR1 is SEHNR and CDR2 is FQNEAQ (reference sequence). CDR3 amino acids: CASSSGLAGRYEQYF. In DNA form, the CDR3 reads TGTGCCAGCAGCTCTGGACTAGCGGGAAGGTACGAGCAGTACTTC.

The gene calls are TRBV27 and TRBJ2-2, with 12 bases identical to TRBD1. Germline-derived CDR1 and CDR2 are MNHEY and SMNVEV (reference sequence). This CDR3 has 17 residues. With 5 bases clipped from V and 4 bases from J, the junction kept 8 bases outside the gene matches. The CDR3 loop reads CASSGDRGRVITGELFF. The CDR3 DNA reads as TGTGCCAGCAGTGGGGACAGGGGGCGAGTAATCACCGGGGAGCTGTTTTTT.

This clone appeared a single time. The chain has TRBV7-3 and TRBJ2-2; 7 nucleotides match TRBD2. J was trimmed by 7 bases and V by 5 bases; bases with no gene match: 4. CDR1 SGHTA and CDR2 FQGTGA come from the germline V gene. The CDR3 runs to 13 residues. The CDR3 nucleotides are TGTGCCAGCAGCCGGGGAGGGCACGGGGAGCTGTTTTTT. Translated, it gives CASSRGGHGELFF.

The chain couples TRBV7-2 to TRBJ2-7; D might be TRBD2 (6 bases). This CDR3 has 12 residues. Per germline, CDR1 SGHTA and CDR2 FQGNSA. V dropped 4 bases and J dropped 7 bases, with 11 bases sitting between them. CDR3 DNA sequence: TGTGCCAGCAGCTCTTCTAGCGCTGAGCAGTACTTC. Protein sequence: CASSSSSAEQYF.

V usage is TRBV28 and J usage is TRBJ1-4; D is undetermined. Trimming left V 10 bases short and J 1 base short, with 16 bases between. The CDR3 totals 15 residues. The V gene's germline CDR1 is MDHEN and CDR2 SYDVKM. The CDR3 here is CATRERGRTNEKLFF. The CDR3, as DNA: TGTGCCACCCGCGAGAGAGGAAGAACTAATGAAAAACTGTTTTTT.

This chain joins TRBV7-3 and TRBJ2-1, with a weak D call TRBD2 (5 bases). The V end was cut by 3 bases, the J end by 4 bases, with 10 bases between. This CDR3 contains 14 residues. The germline gives CDR1 SGHTA, CDR2 FQGTGA. The CDR3 sequence is CASSFQRQYNEQFF. In nucleotides, the CDR3 is TGTGCCAGCAGCTTCCAGCGGCAGTACAATGAGCAGTTCTTC.

This clone has a single count. The chain couples TRBV24-1 to TRBJ1-2; the D is unclear. The V gene lost 4 bases and the J gene lost 4 bases, with 12 bases spanning the gap. CDR1 and CDR2 from the germline V gene are KGHDR and SFDVKD. CDR3 length: 14 residues. The CDR3 DNA is TGTGCCACCAGTGACCTTCCACAGTCCTATGGCTACACCTTC. It specifies CATSDLPQSYGYTF.

This chain uses TRBV3-1 (or the pseudogene TRBV3-2) with TRBJ2-5; D possibly corresponds to TRBD2 (7 bases). The ends were cut back, 5 bases at V and 5 bases at J, with 15 bases in the middle. The CDR3 sequence is 14 residues long. Germline V gene lookup returns CDR1 LGHDT and CDR2 YNNKEL (reference sequence). For the CDR3, the DNA is TGTGCCAGCAGCTCGAGGGGGGGGGTTGAGACCCAGTACTTC. Translating it yields CASSSRGGVETQYF.

The J gene is TRBJ1-6, the V gene TRBV28; D is ambiguous. V lost 2 bases to trimming and J lost 0 bases, with 8 bases between them. This CDR3 is built from 16 residues. Germline V gives CDR1 MDHEN, CDR2 SYDVKM. CDR3: CASSLTQSSYNSPLHF. CDR3 in DNA: TGTGCCAGCAGTTTAACACAGAGCTCCTATAATTCACCCCTCCACTTT.

This chain uses TRBV9 with TRBJ2-3; 7 nucleotides match TRBD2. Per the germline V gene, CDR1 is SGDLS and CDR2 is YYNGEE. There are 17 residues in the CDR3. With 2 bases clipped from V and 2 bases from J, the junction kept 11 bases outside the gene matches. In DNA, the CDR3 is TGTGCCAGCAGCGTTCCCCATGAACTAGCGCCCACAGATACGCAGTATTTT. Its protein is CASSVPHELAPTDTQYF.

The V gene is TRBV5-4, the J gene TRBJ1-3, with D unresolved. Looked up from germline, CDR1 is SGHNT and CDR2 is YYREEE (reference sequence). Deletions cut 0 bases from V and 0 bases from J, with 10 bases between. The length of the CDR3 is 16 residues. Here the CDR3 DNA reads TGTGCCAGCAGCTTGGCCGGGTCTTACTCTGGAAACACCATATATTTT. This translates into CASSLAGSYSGNTIYF.

The chain recombines TRBV30 with TRBJ2-3; tentative D call: TRBD1 (5 bases). Deletions cut 5 bases from V and 5 bases from J, with 14 bases between. From germline, CDR1 is GTSNPN and CDR2 SVGIG (reference sequence). This CDR3 is 13 amino acids long. The CDR3 loop reads CAWCEGVRDTQYF. DNA for the CDR3: TGTGCCTGGTGCGAAGGGGTTCGAGATACGCAGTATTTT.

The chain joins TRBV7-3 to TRBJ2-2; D is perhaps TRBD2 (5 bases). Germline CDR1 reads SGHTA; CDR2 reads FQGTGA. The CDR3 contains 15 residues. V was trimmed by 3 bases and J by 0 bases, leaving 8 bases between them. Here the CDR3 reads CASSLIAPNTGELFF. CDR3 nucleotide sequence: TGTGCCAGCAGCTTGATAGCGCCGAACACCGGGGAGCTGTTTTTT.